The entry below gives a single TCR beta chain sequence along with its context. This specimen belongs to a study of T cell responses to AZD1222 COVID-19 vaccine. This CDR3 spans 15 amino acids. The germline V gene has CDR1 SGHRS and CDR2 YFSETQ. Trimming cost V 0 bases and J 5 bases, with 11 bases left between them. Profiling relied on immunoSEQ multiplex PCR, and the TCRdb table lists in-frame clones only, not all of them. The table has about 130,000 clones, 86% seen once; the top ten hold 9% to 15%. The chain has TRBV5-1 and TRBJ2-2; unclear D gene. The sample was peripheral blood, taken on day 0 of AZD1222 vaccination. The source of this sequence is an adult in good health. The CDR3, as DNA: TGCGCCAGCAGCTTGGGGCTAGACGGGACCGGGGAGCTGTTTTTT. Residues: CASSLGLDGTGELFF.